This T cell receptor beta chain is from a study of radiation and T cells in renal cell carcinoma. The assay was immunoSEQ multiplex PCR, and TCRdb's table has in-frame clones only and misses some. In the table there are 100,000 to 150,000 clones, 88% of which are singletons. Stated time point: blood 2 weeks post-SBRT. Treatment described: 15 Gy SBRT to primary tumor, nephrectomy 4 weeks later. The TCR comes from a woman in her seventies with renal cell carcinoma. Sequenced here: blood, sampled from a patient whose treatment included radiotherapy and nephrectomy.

CDR3 DNA: TGTGCCAGCAGCTTAAGATGGGGACTAAAAGAGACCCAGTACTTC. Translating gives CASSLRWGLKETQYF. The rearrangement joins TRBV13 to TRBJ2-5, with TRBD2 identical over 7 bases. V was clipped by 2 bases and J by 3 bases; unmatched bases: 6. Germline V gene lookup returns CDR1 PRHDT and CDR2 FYEKMQ (reference sequence). This CDR3 comprises 15 residues.